This T cell receptor beta chain came from a study of shared clonotypes between healthy human individuals. The overall study: The study drew on two women and a few men aged 18 to 49 as donors. Researchers assigned three CD4 naive, three CD4 memory, two CD8 naive and one CD8 memory plate to each donor.

Assay used: immunoSEQ multiplex PCR; TCRdb lists only in-frame clones, some missing. The sample lists 1 million to 1.2 million clones, approximately 77% occurring once. Germline V gene data show CDR1 as LNHDA and CDR2 as SQIVND (reference sequence). The CDR3 totals 14 residues. V was pared by 5 bases and J by 3 bases, with 13 bases between. This sequence originates from a man younger than 35 in good health. Some clones in this sample may be carry-over from other donors' samples. The sequenced material came from memory CD4+ T cells from PBMCs. As to subset: CD45RA-negative fraction. V gene TRBV19 combines with J gene TRBJ2-5; D call uncertain. The CDR3 region is CASSFPDRKETQYF. In DNA form, the CDR3 reads TGTGCCAGTAGTTTCCCGGACCGAAAAGAGACCCAGTACTTC.